A single sample is the source of the 32 T cell receptor beta chains below, sequenced in a study of siplizumab effects on memory and regulatory T cells. Assay used: immunoSEQ multiplex PCR; TCRdb lists only in-frame clones, some missing. The sample lists tens of thousands of clones, around 90% seen once, with approximately 1.5% in the top ten. Material: Tregs sorted from blood. The receptors originated from a human donor in good health.

The chain carries TRBV18 and TRBJ2-5; D may be TRBD2 (7 bases). This CDR3 comprises 16 residues. Trimming shortened V by 4 bases and J by 4 bases, and 19 bases separated the two germline ends. CDR1 and CDR2 (germline): KGHSH, LQKENI. The CDR3 loop reads CASSQTAGAGRETQYF. DNA of the CDR3: TGTGCCAGCTCACAAACTGCGGGGGCGGGTCGAGAGACCCAGTACTTC.

The J gene is TRBJ2-7, the V gene TRBV18; a weak D match, TRBD1 (6 bases). The CDR3 loop spans 15 amino acids. CDR1 KGHSH and CDR2 LQKENI come from the germline V gene. Trimming removed 3 bases at V and 0 bases at J, with 12 bases between. The CDR3 DNA follows: TGTGCCAGCTCACCCCTGACAGGCGTCTCCTACGAGCAGTACTTC. Amino acid sequence: CASSPLTGVSYEQYF.

The V gene is TRBV25-1, the J gene TRBJ2-5, with D tentatively TRBD1 (5 bases). CDR1 is MGHDK, CDR2 SYGVNS, per germline. The V end lost 2 bases, the J end lost 4 bases, and 14 bases lay between the germline ends. The CDR3 is 15 amino acids. CDR3 region: CASSETRVSGETQYF. The CDR3, as DNA: TGTGCCAGCAGTGAAACCAGGGTTTCGGGAGAGACCCAGTACTTC.

The chain recombines TRBV20-1 with TRBJ1-1; D remains unclear. The germline V gene encodes CDR1 DFQATT and CDR2 SNEGSKA (reference sequence). The CDR3 covers 11 residues. Trimming left V 2 bases short and J 12 bases short, with 13 bases between. The CDR3 here is CSARFLGGSFF. The CDR3 bases are TGCAGTGCTAGATTCCTTGGCGGGTCTTTCTTT.

This clone came up once. The junction differs from germline at one of its ends, possibly a read error. This same CDR3 is encoded by further DNA sequences in the sample. J is TRBJ1-2 and V is TRBV5-6; no clear D. The CDR3 is 12 amino acids. Germline CDR1 and CDR2: SGHDT and YYEEEE. The CDR3 DNA is TGTGCCAGTAGCAGGACGGGTCTTTTCCCCCACTTC. Amino acid sequence: CASSRTGLFPHF.

The chain joins TRBV6-1 to TRBJ1-2; D not certain. From germline, CDR1 is MNHNS and CDR2 SASEGT. This CDR3 has 11 amino acids. The V gene lost 5 bases and the J gene lost 5 bases, with 6 bases spanning the gap. The CDR3 protein is CASSYAYGYTF. The CDR3 DNA sequence: TGTGCCAGCAGTTACGCATATGGCTACACCTTC.

The rearrangement joins TRBV9 to TRBJ2-3, with 12 bases fitting TRBD2. CDR1 SGDLS and CDR2 YYNGEE come from the germline V gene. The trim removed 1 base at V and 1 base at J, leaving 10 bases unmatched. This CDR3 is built from 19 residues. CDR3: CASSVRSVRTSGGTDTQYF. CDR3 coding DNA: TGTGCCAGCAGCGTACGGTCGGTGCGGACTAGCGGGGGCACAGATACGCAGTATTTT.

The sample holds a few counts of this clone. The chain uses TRBV6-6 and TRBJ1-2; 12 bases match TRBD1. The trim removed 5 bases at V and 8 bases at J, leaving 9 bases unmatched. The germline gives CDR1 MNHNY, CDR2 SVGAGI (reference sequence). The CDR3 length is 15 residues. CDR3 bases: TGTGCCAGCAGTCGACCGGGACAGGGGGCGCGAGGCTACACCTTC. It specifies CASSRPGQGARGYTF.

In nucleotides, the CDR3 is TGTGCCAGCAGTTACTCGACAGCGAACTATGGCTACACCTTC. Encoded protein: CASSYSTANYGYTF. V usage is TRBV6-6 and J usage is TRBJ1-2, with D possibly matching TRBD1 (5 bases). The CDR3 spans 14 residues. The germline V gene encodes CDR1 MNHNY and CDR2 SVGAGI (reference sequence). The germline V and J ends were trimmed by 0 bases and 2 bases, with 7 bases remaining between them.

The rearrangement joins TRBV19 to TRBJ2-6; tentatively, D is TRBD1 (5 bases). This CDR3 is 15 amino acids long. CDR1 and CDR2 from the germline V gene are LNHDA and SQIVND (reference sequence). The CDR3: CGSREHYSGANVLTF. Here the CDR3 DNA reads TGTGGGTCCAGGGAACACTACTCTGGGGCCAACGTCCTGACTTTC.

This sequence joins TRBV5-6 and TRBJ1-1; 8 positions match TRBD1. The V and J ends lost 2 bases and 7 bases, in that order; junction bases with no gene match: 13. The CDR3 covers 16 residues. CDR1 is SGHDT and CDR2 is YYEEEE in the germline V gene. CDR3 region: CASSFRDRIIGGEAFF. The DNA of the CDR3 is TGTGCCAGCAGCTTCCGGGACAGGATCATAGGGGGTGAAGCTTTCTTT.

This chain joins TRBV7-3 and TRBJ2-1; D gene unclear. The CDR3 length is 13 residues. Trimming took off 2 bases at V and 5 bases at J, with 7 bases between the two ends. Germline V gene sequence: CDR1 SGHTA, CDR2 FQGTGA. The DNA of the CDR3 is TGTGCCAGCAGCTTAGCCGGTCACAATGAGCAGTTCTTC. Amino acid sequence: CASSLAGHNEQFF.

CDR3 sequence (DNA): TGTGCCAGCAGTTACGGGGCGGGGGACACCGGGGAGCTGTTTTTT. Its translation: CASSYGAGDTGELFF. The chain has TRBV6-6 and TRBJ2-2; 7 bases fit TRBD2. Germline V CDR1 and CDR2: MNHNY, SVGAGI (reference sequence). V shed 2 bases, J shed 3 bases, and the junction held 3 bases outside the gene matches. CDR3 length equals 15 residues.

DNA for the CDR3: TGTGCCAGCGGGACTTCCATCATCACAGATACGCAGTATTTT. Translating it yields CASGTSIITDTQYF. The chain carries TRBV2 and TRBJ2-3, with D possibly matching TRBD2 (6 bases). The CDR3 is 14 amino acids. Per germline, CDR1 SNHLY and CDR2 FYNNEI. With 8 bases removed from V and 2 bases from J, the gap between germline ends came to 14 bases. Supplemented by reference TRBV2 and TRBJ2-3, the full variable domain reads EPEVTQTPSHQVTQMGQEVILRCVPISNHLYFYWYRQILGQKVEFLVSFYNNEISEKSEIFDDQFSVERPDGSNFTLKIRSTKLEDSAMYFCASGTSIITDTQYFGPGTRLTVL.

The chain carries TRBV29-1 and TRBJ1-3; TRBD1 might be the D (6 bases). The CDR3 is 14 residues long. Germline values: CDR1 SQVTM, CDR2 ANQGSEA. V lost 4 bases and J 0 bases, leaving 10 bases between the germline ends. In DNA form, the CDR3 reads TGCAGCGTTGGTACAGGGCCCTCTGGAAACACCATATATTTT. Amino acids: CSVGTGPSGNTIYF. The full variable domain, completed using reference TRBV29-1 and TRBJ1-3, is SAVISQKPSRDICQRGTSLTIQCQVDSQVTMMFWYRQQPGQSLTLIATANQGSEATYESGFVIDKFPISRPNLTFSTLTVSNMSPEDSSIYLCSVGTGPSGNTIYFGEGSWLTVV.

V is TRBV19 and J is TRBJ2-1, with TRBD2 matching 10 bases. The ends lost 2 bases at V and 6 bases at J; junction bases unmatched: 16. The CDR3 length is 19 residues. Looked up from germline, CDR1 is LNHDA and CDR2 is SQIVND (reference sequence). CDR3 amino acids: CASSISGPAGGSIFNEQFF. CDR3 nucleotides: TGTGCCAGTAGTATATCGGGACCAGCGGGGGGGTCCATCTTCAATGAGCAGTTCTTC.

The rearrangement joins TRBV18 to TRBJ2-7; D unclear. The CDR3 is 11 residues long. Germline V CDR1 and CDR2: KGHSH, LQKENI. The ends were cut back, 5 bases at V and 6 bases at J, with 8 bases in the middle. The CDR3 loop is CASSTIREQYF. The CDR3 DNA sequence: TGTGCCAGCTCAACAATTCGCGAGCAGTACTTC.

The V gene is TRBV2, the J gene TRBJ2-7, with D possibly TRBD1 on 7 matching bases. V was shortened by 7 bases and J by 6 bases, with 16 bases between the two germline ends. CDR3 length: 13 residues. Germline CDR1 reads SNHLY; CDR2 reads FYNNEI. CDR3 nucleotide sequence: TGTGCCAGCACCAGGGGGGTTATGGGCGAGCAGTACTTC. Translating gives CASTRGVMGEQYF.

This clone was seen a single time. The V and J genes are TRBV28 and TRBJ1-5; 8 nucleotides match TRBD1. The CDR3 contains 16 residues. CDR1 and CDR2 from the germline V gene are MDHEN and SYDVKM. With V trimmed by 5 bases and J by 3 bases, 9 bases remained unmatched. In DNA, the CDR3 is TGTGCCAGCAGTACCCTCGGGACAGGTCTCAATCAGCCCCAGCATTTT. Translating it yields CASSTLGTGLNQPQHF.

V gene TRBV7-2 combines with J gene TRBJ2-7; a weak D match, TRBD1 (6 bases). V lost 5 bases and J 1 base, leaving 9 bases between the germline ends. The CDR3 runs to 13 residues. The V gene's germline CDR1 is SGHTA and CDR2 FQGNSA. The CDR3 nucleotides are TGTGCCAGCAGCCAGGGGAGTTCCTACGAGCAGTACTTC. Encoded protein: CASSQGSSYEQYF.

V usage is TRBV7-9 and J usage is TRBJ2-7, with 7 bases aligning to TRBD2. The germline V gene encodes CDR1 SEHNR and CDR2 FQNEAQ (reference sequence). The V gene end was trimmed by 2 bases and the J gene end by 2 bases; junction bases not matched to a gene: 12. The CDR3 is made up of 17 amino acids. CDR3: CASSLSGGRGDPYEQYF. In DNA form, the CDR3 reads TGTGCCAGCAGCTTATCCGGTGGGAGGGGCGATCCCTACGAGCAGTACTTC.

This chain links TRBV2 with TRBJ1-5; D is undetermined. The germline V gene has CDR1 SNHLY and CDR2 FYNNEI. V lost 3 bases and J lost 0, with 9 bases in between. CDR3 length: 15 amino acids. DNA of the CDR3: TGTGCCAGCAGTGATGGGGTCAATAGCAATCAGCCCCAGCATTTT. It translates to CASSDGVNSNQPQHF.

The genes are TRBV6-6 and TRBJ1-6; tentative D call: TRBD1 (6 bases). V was clipped by 6 bases and J by 2 bases, with 11 bases between them. CDR1 MNHNY and CDR2 SVGAGI come from the germline V gene (reference sequence). This CDR3 has 15 residues. CDR3 sequence reads: CASRPDSTYNSPLHF. The CDR3 DNA reads TGTGCCAGCAGACCGGACAGCACCTATAATTCACCCCTCCACTTT.

V is TRBV5-1 and J is TRBJ2-2, with D uncertain. V shed 0 bases and J shed 1 base, with 7 bases lying between them. The CDR3 spans 15 residues. Germline loops: CDR1 SGHRS, CDR2 YFSETQ. This chain's CDR3 is CASSLASGNTGELFF. The CDR3 DNA reads as TGCGCCAGCAGCTTGGCCTCGGGGAACACCGGGGAGCTGTTTTTT.

In this sample, this clone turned up once. The chain carries TRBV6-6 and TRBJ1-2; TRBD1 aligns across 9 bases. This CDR3 region has 14 residues. Looked up from germline, CDR1 is MNHNY and CDR2 is SVGAGI (reference sequence). V trimming: 2 bases; J trimming: 8 bases; junction bases outside the gene matches: 6. CDR3 loop: CASSYLQGAEGYTF. The CDR3 nucleotides read TGTGCCAGCAGTTACCTACAGGGGGCAGAGGGCTACACCTTC.

This chain joins TRBV4-3 and TRBJ2-7; D unclear. Germline lookup yields CDR1 LGHNA and CDR2 YSLEER. This CDR3 has 13 residues. V gave up 8 bases and J gave up 3 bases, with 14 bases separating them. For the CDR3, the DNA is TGCGCCAGCCGAGGTTGGGTGAACTACGAGCAGTACTTC. Its translation: CASRGWVNYEQYF.

The chain recombines TRBV21-1 with TRBJ1-5. TRBV21-1 is labeled a pseudogene. The CDR3 is 15 residues long. The CDR3 sequence is CASSKRKERNQPQHF. In DNA form, the CDR3 reads TGTGCCAGCAGCAAGAGGAAGGAGCGGAATCAGCCCCAGCATTTT.

The CDR3 region is CATSRGPGETQYF. In nucleotides, the CDR3 is TGTGCCACCAGCAGAGGGCCGGGAGAGACCCAGTACTTC. The V gene is TRBV15, the J gene TRBJ2-5; D unresolved. Between the trimmed V and J ends, which lost 1 base and 4 bases, there was a span of 7 bases. This CDR3 comprises 13 residues. Per the germline V gene, CDR1 is LNHNV and CDR2 is YYDKDF (reference sequence). Variable domain in full (rest from reference TRBV15 and TRBJ2-5): DAMVIQNPRYQVTQFGKPVTLSCSQTLNHNVMYWYQQKSSQAPKLLFHYYDKDFNNEADTPDNFQSRRPNTSFCFLDIRSPGLGDTAMYLCATSRGPGETQYFGPGTRLLVL.

The chain combines TRBV7-3 with TRBJ2-7; a weak D match, TRBD1 (5 bases). Germline CDR1 and CDR2: SGHTA and FQGTGA. Between the trimmed V and J ends, which lost 2 bases and 0 bases, there was a span of 11 bases. This CDR3 comprises 15 residues. CDR3 DNA: TGTGCCAGCAGCTTAGGACACCCGAGCTCCTACGAGCAGTACTTC. This codes for CASSLGHPSSYEQYF.

V and J are TRBV5-1 and TRBJ2-1; D is unclear. V lost 1 base to trimming and J lost 4 bases, with 6 bases between them. The CDR3 has 13 amino acids. Per germline, CDR1 SGHRS and CDR2 YFSETQ. The CDR3 is CASSLNIYNEQFF. DNA for the CDR3: TGCGCCAGCAGCTTGAATATATACAATGAGCAGTTCTTC.

The table lists this clone with a few counts. The chain combines TRBV18 with TRBJ1-2; a possible D gene is TRBD1 (6 bases). Trimming removed 6 bases from V and 2 bases from J, with 19 bases in between. The CDR3 consists of 16 residues. The germline V gene has CDR1 KGHSH and CDR2 LQKENI. This CDR3 is CASSQAGAGTNYGYTF. CDR3 nucleotide sequence: TGTGCCAGCTCCCAGGCGGGGGCAGGGACCAACTATGGCTACACCTTC.

This clone was detected a few times. This sequence joins TRBV5-4 and TRBJ1-1; no clear D gene. The CDR3 runs to 12 residues. Germline values: CDR1 SGHNT, CDR2 YYREEE (reference sequence). V lost 2 bases to trimming and J lost 5 bases, with 7 bases between them. CDR3 nucleotide sequence: TGTGCCAGCAGCTTTTGGGGTACTGAAGCTTTCTTT. Translating it yields CASSFWGTEAFF.